Listed below are T cell receptor beta chains from one sample, sequenced in a study of T cells in Graves' hyperthyroidism and ophthalmopathy. TCRdb called the multiplex PCR reads again in MiXCR, with one record for every CDR3 protein. The repertoire holds under 350,000 distinct CDR3 sequences, with around a sixth as singletons. The sample consisted of blood. These receptors were taken from a woman aged 45-59 years with Graves' hyperthyroidism. CDR3s include the opening cysteine and the closing phenylalanine or tryptophan. Each record gives: J gene, V gene, clone size, D gene, CDR3 protein, CDR3 DNA. The D gene is left open where the match is weak. Not all rows give a size; the values are once, few, many and, for expanded clones, a class.

j_call: TRBJ2-6
v_call: TRBV2
clone_size: -
d_call: -
cdr3_aa: CASSDGTTGANVLTF
cdr3_nt: TGTGCCAGCAGTGACGGGACAACTGGGGCCAACGTCCTGACTTTC

j_call: TRBJ2-2
v_call: TRBV20-1
clone_size: -
d_call: TRBD1
cdr3_aa: CSAGQGVATGELFF
cdr3_nt: TGCAGTGCGGGACAGGGGGTCGCTACCGGGGAGCTGTTTTTT

j_call: TRBJ2-5
v_call: TRBV7-7
clone_size: many
d_call: TRBD2
cdr3_aa: CASSRGVAGAETQYF
cdr3_nt: TGTGCTAGCAGCCGTGGGGTAGCGGGGGCGGAGACCCAGTACTTC

j_call: TRBJ1-2
v_call: TRBV3-1
clone_size: many
d_call: -
cdr3_aa: CASSQEQAHYGYTF
cdr3_nt: TGTGCCAGCAGCCAAGAGCAGGCCCACTATGGCTACACCTTC

j_call: TRBJ2-6
v_call: TRBV6-1
clone_size: many
d_call: -
cdr3_aa: CASSTGSGANVLTF
cdr3_nt: TGTGCCAGCAGCACAGGGTCTGGGGCCAACGTCCTGACTTTC

j_call: TRBJ2-1
v_call: TRBV7-9
clone_size: many
d_call: -
cdr3_aa: CASSNGQGDLNEQFF
cdr3_nt: TGTGCCAGCAGTAATGGACAAGGGGACCTCAATGAGCAGTTCTTC

j_call: TRBJ2-2
v_call: TRBV12-3/TRBV12-4
clone_size: few
d_call: TRBD2
cdr3_aa: CASRRTSGGTNTGELFF
cdr3_nt: TGTGCCAGCAGGCGGACTAGCGGGGGTACGAACACCGGGGAGCTGTTTTTT

j_call: TRBJ2-6
v_call: TRBV28
clone_size: many
d_call: TRBD2
cdr3_aa: CASSLRGSGANVLTF
cdr3_nt: TGTGCCAGCAGTTTGCGGGGGAGCGGGGCCAACGTCCTGACTTTC

j_call: TRBJ2-1
v_call: TRBV9
clone_size: -
d_call: TRBD1
cdr3_aa: CASSVDPGTGGAGGEQFF
cdr3_nt: TGTGCCAGCAGCGTAGACCCCGGGACAGGGGGCGCTGGGGGTGAGCAGTTCTTC

j_call: TRBJ2-3
v_call: TRBV12-5
clone_size: -
d_call: TRBD2
cdr3_aa: CASGSSAGGSADTQYF
cdr3_nt: TGTGCTAGTGGTTCTTCAGCGGGAGGTAGTGCAGATACGCAGTATTTT

j_call: TRBJ2-7
v_call: TRBV6-1
clone_size: few
d_call: -
cdr3_aa: CASSSGRPAFYEQYF
cdr3_nt: TGTGCCAGCAGTTCCGGACGGCCCGCCTTCTACGAGCAGTACTTC

j_call: TRBJ2-1
v_call: TRBV29-1
clone_size: -
d_call: -
cdr3_aa: CSVEDSGINEQFF
cdr3_nt: TGCAGCGTTGAAGATAGCGGAATCAATGAGCAGTTCTTC

j_call: TRBJ1-2
v_call: TRBV12-3/TRBV12-4
clone_size: many
d_call: -
cdr3_aa: CASSLYRAMDGYTF
cdr3_nt: TGTGCCAGCAGTCTTTACAGGGCAATGGATGGCTACACCTTC

j_call: TRBJ1-4
v_call: TRBV30
clone_size: once
d_call: TRBD1
cdr3_aa: CAWSPGGTNEKLFF
cdr3_nt: TGTGCCTGGAGTCCAGGGGGAACTAATGAAAAACTGTTTTTT